Listed here are 21 T cell receptor beta chains from one sample, sequenced in a study of identifying expanded T cells in peripheral blood. Produced via immunoSEQ multiplex PCR; TCRdb's table is partial and in-frame only. The sample lists some 78,000 clones; 88% were seen once. The source material was blood. Source of these receptors: a person between 18 and 75 years old in good health.

This clone was counted once. CDR3 nucleotide sequence: TGTGCCAGCAGCGCGGAAAGGTGGGGGGCTACCTACGAGCAGTACTTC. Its translation is CASSAERWGATYEQYF. The rearrangement links TRBV28 to TRBJ2-7; D possibly uses TRBD1 or TRBD2 (6 bases each). Germline V gives CDR1 MDHEN, CDR2 SYDVKM. The CDR3 runs 16 residues. The V gene lost 6 bases and the J gene lost 2 bases, with 20 bases spanning the gap.

This clone was counted between two and nine times. The chain recombines TRBV4-3 with TRBJ2-6; tentatively, D is TRBD1 (5 bases). The germline V and J ends were trimmed by 4 bases and 0 bases, with 13 bases remaining between them. CDR1 is LGHNA and CDR2 is YSLEER in the germline V gene. The CDR3 is 17 residues long. The CDR3 reads CASSPRIGASGANVLTF. The CDR3 DNA reads TGCGCCAGCAGCCCCAGGATAGGGGCCTCTGGGGCCAACGTCCTGACTTTC.

The rearrangement links TRBV28 to TRBJ1-6; the D is unclear. Looked up from germline, CDR1 is MDHEN and CDR2 is SYDVKM. CDR3 length: 15 residues. Trimming took off 1 base at V and 7 bases at J, with 11 bases between the two ends. The CDR3 DNA follows: TGTGCCAGCAGTTTATTGGGTCTATACAATTCACCCCTCCACTTT. Residues: CASSLLGLYNSPLHF.

V is TRBV27 and J is TRBJ1-3; D call uncertain. The germline CDR1 and CDR2 sequences are MNHEY and SMNVEV (reference sequence). The germline V and J ends were trimmed by 8 bases and 4 bases, with 6 bases remaining between them. The CDR3 consists of 11 residues. Here the CDR3 DNA reads TGTGCCAGCGGGAGGGGAAACACCATATATTTT. It is translated as CASGRGNTIYF.

The V gene is TRBV7-8, the J gene TRBJ2-1, with 7 bases lining up with TRBD1. V shed 5 bases, J shed 4 bases, and the junction held 8 bases outside the gene matches. This CDR3 has 15 amino acids. Germline V CDR1 and CDR2: SGHVS, FQNEAQ. The CDR3 spells CASSPPSDRYNEQFF. The CDR3 region has the DNA TGTGCCAGCAGCCCGCCCTCGGACAGGTACAATGAGCAGTTCTTC. Variable domain in full (rest from reference TRBV7-8 and TRBJ2-1): GAGVSQSPRYKVAKRGQDVALRCDPISGHVSLFWYQQALGQGPEFLTYFQNEAQLDKSGLPSDRFFAERPEGSVSTLKIQRTQQEDSAVYLCASSPPSDRYNEQFFGPGTRLTVL.

This chain joins TRBV11-2 and TRBJ1-3; weak D call: TRBD1 (5 bases). V lost 4 bases to trimming and J lost 6 bases, with 16 bases between them. This CDR3 contains 15 residues. Germline CDR1 and CDR2: SGHAT and FQNNGV. CDR3 amino acids: CASSSSRDRVNTIYF. CDR3 sequence (DNA): TGTGCCAGCAGCTCCTCCCGGGACCGCGTAAACACCATATATTTT.

This clone has just one count. V is TRBV7-2 and J is TRBJ1-5; D unclear. The CDR3 has 13 amino acids. CDR1 is SGHTA and CDR2 is FQGNSA in the germline V gene. The V end lost 3 bases, the J end lost 9 bases, and 12 bases lay between the germline ends. CDR3 in amino acids: CASSFGEPRPQHF. CDR3 DNA: TGTGCCAGCAGCTTTGGCGAACCACGGCCCCAGCATTTT.

The rearrangement joins TRBV2 to TRBJ2-7; D may correspond to TRBD1 or TRBD2 (6 bases each). The CDR3 runs 12 residues. V was trimmed by 4 bases and J by 5 bases, leaving 9 bases between them. Germline V gene sequence: CDR1 SNHLY, CDR2 FYNNEI. CDR3 coding DNA: TGTGCCAGCAGTGGGGGGGCCCACGAGCAGTACTTC. It specifies CASSGGAHEQYF.

The rearrangement uses TRBV10-3 and TRBJ1-3, with 7 positions matching TRBD1. CDR1 ENHRY and CDR2 SYGVKD come from the germline V gene. With 2 bases clipped from V and 1 base from J, the junction kept 5 bases outside the gene matches. This CDR3 region has 16 residues. The chain's CDR3 is CAISEARQGSGNTIYF. The DNA of the CDR3 is TGTGCCATCAGTGAGGCAAGACAGGGATCTGGAAACACCATATATTTT.

The chain recombines TRBV7-2 with TRBJ2-5, with TRBD2 identical over 8 bases. V shed 4 bases and J 2 bases; nucleotides not matched to a gene: 3. This CDR3 is built from 14 residues. From germline, CDR1 is SGHTA and CDR2 FQGNSA. CDR3 DNA sequence: TGTGCCAGCAGCTCGGGACTAGGGCAAGAGACCCAGTACTTC. Its translation is CASSSGLGQETQYF.

V is TRBV6-6 and J is TRBJ1-5; D is unclear. Germline-derived CDR1 and CDR2 are MNHNY and SVGAGI (reference sequence). V shed 1 base and J shed 5 bases, with 12 bases lying between them. The CDR3 spans 15 residues. The CDR3 nucleotides are TGTGCCAGCAGTTACTTGCTTTCGGTTTATCAGCCCCAGCATTTT. Its protein is CASSYLLSVYQPQHF.

This clone was picked up a small number of times. CDR3 DNA sequence: TGTGCCAGCAGCTTGAGGAGTTACTATGGCTACACCTTC. Translation gives CASSLRSYYGYTF. The chain is built from TRBV28 and TRBJ1-2; D ambiguous. From germline, CDR1 is MDHEN and CDR2 SYDVKM. This CDR3 has 13 residues. V lost 6 bases and J 3 bases, leaving 11 bases between the germline ends.

V usage is TRBV15 and J usage is TRBJ2-7, with 11 bases matching TRBD2. With 0 bases clipped from V and 9 bases from J, the junction kept 19 bases outside the gene matches. Germline V CDR1 and CDR2: LNHNV, YYDKDF (reference sequence). The CDR3 totals 19 residues. The CDR3 spells CATSRDLAGGTLRVRWQYF. The DNA of the CDR3 is TGTGCCACCAGCAGAGATCTAGCGGGAGGTACCTTACGAGTCAGGTGGCAGTACTTC.

The chain has TRBV6-1 and TRBJ2-7; a possible D gene is TRBD2 (5 bases). V dropped 6 bases and J dropped 2 bases, with 17 bases sitting between them. Germline V gene sequence: CDR1 MNHNS, CDR2 SASEGT. The CDR3 spans 15 residues. CDR3 sequence: CASSAWWRATYEQYF. CDR3 coding DNA: TGTGCCAGCAGCGCGTGGTGGCGGGCGACCTACGAGCAGTACTTC.

The chain couples TRBV11-2 to TRBJ2-5; TRBD2 agrees at 12 bases. The germline CDR1 and CDR2 sequences are SGHAT and FQNNGV. The CDR3 spans 17 residues. Trimming at V came to 1 base and at J to 2 bases, leaving 5 bases not matched to a gene. CDR3 amino acids: CASSLGRTSGEQETQYF. Written as DNA, the CDR3 is TGTGCCAGCAGCTTAGGCCGGACTAGCGGGGAGCAAGAGACCCAGTACTTC. Full variable domain (missing parts from reference TRBV11-2 and TRBJ2-5): EAGVAQSPRYKIIEKRQSVAFWCNPISGHATLYWYQQILGQGPKLLIQFQNNGVVDDSQLPKDRFSAERLKGVDSTLKIQPAKLEDSAVYLCASSLGRTSGEQETQYFGPGTRLLVL.

The J gene is TRBJ1-1, the V gene TRBV10-3; 7 nucleotides align to TRBD1. This CDR3 is 14 amino acids long. Trimming at V came to 2 bases and at J to 0 bases, leaving 0 bases not matched to a gene. Germline-derived CDR1 and CDR2 are ENHRY and SYGVKD. This CDR3 reads CAISEQGVNTEAFF. In DNA, the CDR3 is TGTGCCATCAGTGAGCAGGGGGTGAACACTGAAGCTTTCTTT.

The chain combines TRBV18 with TRBJ1-2; D is uncertain. This CDR3 is built from 16 residues. Germline CDR1 is KGHSH and CDR2 is LQKENI. The V end was cut by 1 base, the J end by 4 bases, with 16 bases between. CDR3 residues: CASSPRLAEDGYGYTF. CDR3 nucleotides: TGTGCCAGCTCACCACGATTGGCAGAAGATGGCTATGGCTACACCTTC.

A single count supports this clone. The junction does not match germline at one end; this may be a read error. This rearrangement joins TRBV5-4 to TRBJ1-6, with D perhaps matching TRBD1 (5 bases). CDR3 length: 18 amino acids. In germline, CDR1 is SGHNT, CDR2 YYREEE (reference sequence). Here the CDR3 reads CASSPDRRGLGYSSPLHF. CDR3 sequence (DNA): TGTGCCAGCAGCCCCGACAGAAGGGGTCTCGGCTATAGTTCACCCCTCCACTTT.

This sequence joins TRBV10-3 and TRBJ2-5, with D perhaps being TRBD1 or TRBD2 (5 bases each). The CDR3 spans 15 residues. Between the trimmed V and J ends, which lost 3 bases and 2 bases, there was a span of 13 bases. In germline, CDR1 is ENHRY, CDR2 SYGVKD. The CDR3: CAISDARGPQETQYF. The CDR3 DNA follows: TGTGCCATCAGTGACGCAAGGGGACCTCAAGAGACCCAGTACTTC.

The V call is TRBV7-2, the J call TRBJ1-2, with TRBD1 identical over 10 bases. CDR1 SGHTA and CDR2 FQGNSA come from the germline V gene. The CDR3 is 14 amino acids. V shed 6 bases, J shed 7 bases, and the junction held 8 bases outside the gene matches. CDR3 protein: CASRDPGTGVGYTF. The CDR3 DNA is TGTGCCAGCAGGGACCCCGGGACAGGGGTTGGCTACACCTTC.

The chain uses TRBV19 and TRBJ1-2; the D is unclear. This CDR3 contains 14 residues. CDR1 is LNHDA, CDR2 SQIVND, per germline (reference sequence). Trimming took 10 bases from V and 0 from J, leaving 15 bases between them. Written as DNA, the CDR3 is TGTGCCACCCTAACCCCCGCTTCTAACTATGGCTACACCTTC. Translation: CATLTPASNYGYTF.